This T cell receptor beta chain was identified in a study of human T cells and chemical hapten exposure. Points from the study as a whole: Unchanged with DPC sensitization were TCRs above 1 in 1000 frequency.

Source study methods: There were a median of approximately 96,000 TCRs per sample, with a range from roughly 20,000 to 700,000. One entry per CDR3 protein results from TCRdb running MiXCR on the RACE reads. These V and J calls are TCRdb output, not the study's own analysis. Of about 300,000 distinct CDR3 sequences in the sample, 5.5% are singletons; the top ten hold over 6.5%. Details on this clonotype: The antigen is unknown.

Germline lookup yields CDR1 SGHVS and CDR2 FNYEAQ. The CDR3 has 16 residues. With V trimmed by 4 bases and J by 4 bases, 7 bases remained unmatched. The time point is: pre-sensitization, week 0. The sample's treatment: therapeutic diphenylcyclopropenone sensitization with weekly scalp DPC. This sample comprised whole blood, obtained in connection with sensitization to the hapten diphenylcyclopropenone (DPC). This receptor was taken from a woman between 18 and 29 years old with alopecia areata. Some clones in this sample may be carry-over from other donors' samples. The chain recombines TRBV7-6 with TRBJ2-3; 11 nucleotides align to TRBD2. The CDR3: CASSSIAGGQADTQYF. As DNA, the CDR3 is TGTGCCAGCAGCTCGATAGCGGGGGGGCAGGCAGATACGCAGTATTTT.